This entry lists 21 T cell receptor beta chains sequenced from one sample in a study of T cells in Graves' hyperthyroidism and ophthalmopathy. What was amplified from RNA transcripts were TCR beta CDR3 regions. TCR CDR3 regions were first amplified by RT-PCR with HTBI primers. Via MiXCR, TCRdb re-called the multiplex PCR reads, giving one row per CDR3 protein. The sample lists around 620,000 distinct CDR3 sequences, 15% to 20% occurring once. Sample: blood. These TCRs come from a woman aged 25 to 39 with Graves' hyperthyroidism.

The V call is TRBV10-3, the J call TRBJ1-1; D remains ambiguous. The germline V and J ends were trimmed by 8 bases and 5 bases, with 21 bases remaining between them. The CDR3 spans 15 residues. The V gene's germline CDR1 is ENHRY and CDR2 SYGVKD. This chain's CDR3 is CAIHPGWGKRTEAFF. CDR3 bases: TGTGCCATCCACCCGGGGTGGGGTAAGCGGACTGAAGCTTTCTTT.

The chain has TRBV6-1 and TRBJ2-3, with D maybe TRBD2 (6 bases). CDR3 length: 17 amino acids. The V end lost 5 bases, the J end lost 1 base, and 19 bases lay between the germline ends. From germline, CDR1 is MNHNS and CDR2 SASEGT. The CDR3 spells CASSYGGRQTCTDTQYF. CDR3 sequence (DNA): TGTGCCAGCAGTTATGGAGGGAGACAAACCTGCACAGATACGCAGTATTTT.

As for this clonotype: The junction departs from germline at one end; a sequencing error may be responsible. The chain recombines TRBV20-1 with TRBJ2-7, with D unresolved. This CDR3 is 14 amino acids long. Germline-derived CDR1 and CDR2 are DFQATT and SNEGSKA (reference sequence). CDR3 nucleotide sequence: TGCAGTGCCCCCCTGTTTGACATCGGCTACGGGCAGTACTTC. Protein product: CSAPLFDIGYGQYF.

The sample holds a few counts of this clonotype. CDR3: CASSLVERAGVAGELFF. CDR3 nucleotide sequence: TGCGCCAGCAGCCTAGTAGAGAGAGCGGGAGTGGCCGGGGAGCTGTTTTTT. This chain joins TRBV5-1 and TRBJ2-2; 8 positions match TRBD2. Germline V lookup: CDR1 SGHRS, CDR2 YFSETQ. The CDR3 is made up of 17 amino acids. J was trimmed by 6 bases and V by 4 bases; bases with no gene match: 14.

This clonotype has ten or more counts. The chain links TRBV11-2 to TRBJ2-3; D is unresolved. The CDR3 loop spans 13 amino acids. Looked up from germline, CDR1 is SGHAT and CDR2 is FQNNGV. V dropped 5 bases and J dropped 2 bases, with 8 bases sitting between them. The CDR3 nucleotides read TGTGCCAGCAGCACCCAGTACACAGATACGCAGTATTTT. Protein product: CASSTQYTDTQYF. Complete variable domain (other parts from reference TRBV11-2 and TRBJ2-3): EAGVAQSPRYKIIEKRQSVAFWCNPISGHATLYWYQQILGQGPKLLIQFQNNGVVDDSQLPKDRFSAERLKGVDSTLKIQPAKLEDSAVYLCASSTQYTDTQYFGPGTRLTVL.

This clonotype was seen more than once but under ten times. The chain uses TRBV24-1 and TRBJ2-3; tentative D call: TRBD2 (6 bases). CDR3 length: 16 amino acids. Germline CDR1 is KGHDR and CDR2 is SFDVKD. V lost 3 bases to trimming and J lost 2 bases, with 14 bases between them. CDR3 sequence: CATSDPGRESTDTQYF. CDR3 sequence (DNA): TGTGCCACCAGTGATCCGGGGCGGGAATCCACAGATACGCAGTATTTT.

This clonotype was recorded a few times. The chain carries TRBV6-1 and TRBJ1-5; perhaps TRBD1 as D (5 bases). The V and J ends lost 6 bases and 3 bases respectively, with 15 bases between them. The CDR3 has 15 residues. Germline CDR1 and CDR2: MNHNS and SASEGT. The CDR3 DNA follows: TGTGCCAGCAGCCCAGACAGAACCCACAATCAGCCCCAGCATTTT. Protein: CASSPDRTHNQPQHF.

The genes are TRBV2 and TRBJ1-1; D perhaps matches TRBD1 (5 bases). Trimming left V 7 bases short and J 5 bases short, with 17 bases between. The germline V gene has CDR1 SNHLY and CDR2 FYNNEI. The CDR3 has 14 residues. The CDR3: CASKPGREETEAFF. CDR3 nucleotide sequence: TGTGCCAGCAAACCAGGGAGGGAGGAAACTGAAGCTTTCTTT.

This clonotype was counted only a few times. The V gene is TRBV10-2, the J gene TRBJ2-1; D may be TRBD2 (5 bases). Germline values: CDR1 WSHSY, CDR2 SAAADI. This CDR3 is 16 amino acids long. With 4 bases removed from V and 8 bases from J, the gap between germline ends came to 21 bases. CDR3 DNA: TGCGCCAGCAGTGTTGCCCCCCCGGGGTTCTCGTATGAGCAGTTCTTC. It translates to CASSVAPPGFSYEQFF.

This clonotype has only a few counts. This sequence joins TRBV24-1 and TRBJ2-1; D is possibly TRBD1 (5 bases). Germline V gene lookup returns CDR1 KGHDR and CDR2 SFDVKD. V was trimmed by 4 bases and J by 4 bases, leaving 22 bases between them. The CDR3 covers 18 residues. The CDR3 spells CATSDPLGAWKTYNEQFF. DNA for the CDR3: TGTGCCACCAGTGACCCCTTAGGGGCATGGAAGACGTACAATGAGCAGTTCTTC.

This clonotype was found a few times. The chain employs TRBV7-9 and TRBJ2-1; D is uncertain. This CDR3 comprises 15 residues. V was clipped by 2 bases and J by 0 bases, with 8 bases between them. CDR1 is SEHNR and CDR2 is FQNEAQ in the germline V gene (reference sequence). The CDR3 spells CASSLTAFSYNEQFF. In DNA form, the CDR3 reads TGTGCCAGCAGCTTAACAGCGTTCTCCTACAATGAGCAGTTCTTC.

The table lists this clonotype with many counts. The chain joins TRBV20-1 to TRBJ2-7; either TRBD1 or TRBD2 may fit D (5 bases each). Germline V lookup: CDR1 DFQATT, CDR2 SNEGSKA (reference sequence). This CDR3 spans 13 amino acids. V was trimmed by 8 bases and J by 4 bases, leaving 18 bases between them. The chain's CDR3 is CSTAGTSEYEQYF. DNA for the CDR3: TGCAGTACCGCCGGGACCTCTGAATACGAGCAGTACTTC.

This clonotype has ten or more counts. The chain is built from TRBV20-1 and TRBJ2-3; D is perhaps TRBD2 (5 bases). V lost 3 bases and J 5 bases, leaving 12 bases between the germline ends. The CDR3 extends over 13 amino acids. Germline assignment: CDR1 DFQATT and CDR2 SNEGSKA (reference sequence). DNA for the CDR3: TGCAGTGCTAGTAGCAGAGGGTTAGATACGCAGTATTTT. Amino acid sequence: CSASSRGLDTQYF.

This clonotype was seen ten or more times. The V and J genes are TRBV11-2 and TRBJ2-5; 7 bases line up with TRBD2. Germline assignment: CDR1 SGHAT and CDR2 FQNNGV. V lost 3 bases to trimming and J lost 4 bases; unmatched junction nucleotides: 11. This CDR3 is 16 amino acids long. This chain's CDR3 is CASSFEVGGPSETQYF. In nucleotides, the CDR3 is TGTGCCAGCAGCTTCGAGGTGGGAGGGCCCTCAGAGACCCAGTACTTC.

A remark on this clonotype: Being one base from a much bigger clone, this may be a read error. The chain recombines TRBV2 with TRBJ2-6, with 9 bases fitting TRBD1. The CDR3 sequence is 17 residues long. CDR1 and CDR2 from the germline V gene are SNHLY and FYNNEI. CDR3 residues: CGSSPGQGRSGANVLTF. DNA of the CDR3: TGTGGCAGCAGTCCGGGACAGGGACGCTCTGGGGCCAACGTCCTGACTTTC.

In DNA form, the CDR3 reads TGTGCCAGCAGCTTAGCAGCGTTTGTACAAGAGACCCAGTACTTC. This translates into CASSLAAFVQETQYF. The chain has TRBV7-6 and TRBJ2-5, with unresolved D. The ends were cut back, 0 bases at V and 2 bases at J, with 10 bases in the middle. In germline, CDR1 is SGHVS, CDR2 FNYEAQ. The CDR3 is 15 residues long.

The rearrangement links TRBV30 to TRBJ2-6, with D possibly TRBD1 on 6 matching bases. V was clipped by 8 bases and J by 1 base, with 12 bases between them. Germline CDR1 is GTSNPN and CDR2 is SVGIG (reference sequence). CDR3 length equals 14 residues. This CDR3 is CARNDRSGANVLTF. DNA of the CDR3: TGTGCCCGAAACGACAGGTCTGGGGCCAACGTCCTGACTTTC.

The sample holds a few counts of this clonotype. The CDR3 DNA reads TGTGCCAGCAGTCCCTTAGCGAGTTCCTACAATGAGCAGTTCTTC. It specifies CASSPLASSYNEQFF. This sequence joins TRBV27 and TRBJ2-1, with a tentative D call TRBD2 (5 bases). The V end was cut by 5 bases, the J end by 1 base, with 12 bases between. Germline V gene data show CDR1 as MNHEY and CDR2 as SMNVEV (reference sequence). The CDR3 sequence is 15 residues long.

The V call is TRBV19, the J call TRBJ1-4; D gene uncertain. The CDR3 totals 12 residues. V shed 7 bases and J shed 5 bases, with 8 bases lying between them. Germline V gene lookup returns CDR1 LNHDA and CDR2 SQIVND (reference sequence). CDR3 region: CASKDANEKLFF. CDR3 in DNA: TGTGCCAGTAAGGATGCGAATGAAAAACTGTTTTTT.

This clonotype was counted a few times. This may arise from a read error, as a much more abundant clone is one base away. This chain links TRBV30 with TRBJ1-1; D is uncertain. There are 12 residues in the CDR3. Germline CDR1 and CDR2: GTSNPN and SVGIG (reference sequence). V lost 1 base and J 0 bases, leaving 3 bases between the germline ends. In DNA form, the CDR3 reads TGTGCCTGGAGTGCGGTGAACACTGAAGCTTTCTTT. It encodes CAWSAVNTEAFF.

The chain carries TRBV25-1 and TRBJ2-5, with D possibly TRBD1 on 6 matching bases. CDR1 is MGHDK, CDR2 SYGVNS, per germline. The CDR3 consists of 13 residues. Trimming removed 0 bases from V and 5 bases from J, with 7 bases in between. CDR3 sequence: CASSEYGQETQYF. For the CDR3, the DNA is TGTGCCAGCAGTGAATATGGACAGGAGACCCAGTACTTC.